Listed below are T cell receptor beta chains from one sample, sequenced in a study of radiation and T cells in renal cell carcinoma. The method was immunoSEQ multiplex PCR; TCRdb's version includes in-frame clones alone and lacks a portion of them. The sample consists of fewer than 45,000 clones, 65% to 85% of them appearing once. The material sequenced was blood, taken from a patient whose treatment included radiotherapy and nephrectomy. Every receptor here comes from a woman in her 70s with renal cell carcinoma. Both conserved end residues are part of each CDR3. A D gene is named only where the DNA matches it firmly. Only some rows state a clone size, as once, few, many or a class for expanded clones.

-,TRBV6-6,TRBJ2-7,-,CASSPRILGAGEQYF,TGTGCCAGCAGCCCCCGGATCCTGGGGGCGGGCGAGCAGTACTTC
once,TRBV6-1,TRBJ2-1,TRBD2,CASRGLAGGNHEQFF,TGTGCCAGCAGGGGACTAGCGGGAGGCAATCATGAGCAGTTCTTC
-,TRBV11-1,TRBJ2-5,-,CASSAGTAGEETQYF,TGTGCCAGCAGCGCCGGGACGGCCGGGGAAGAGACCCAGTACTTC
-,TRBV6-4,TRBJ1-4,-,CASSDSIKVRRNEKLFF,TGTGCCAGCAGTGACTCGATAAAGGTAAGGCGAAATGAAAAACTGTTTTTT
-,TRBV18,TRBJ1-1,-,CASSRETNTEAFF,TGTGCCAGCTCACGGGAGACGAACACTGAAGCTTTCTTT
-,TRBV10-3,TRBJ1-3,-,CAISERTAFSGNTIYF,TGTGCCATCAGCGAACGGACAGCCTTCTCTGGAAACACCATATATTTT
-,TRBV7-9,TRBJ2-2,-,CASSLGGATSLGGPVELFF,TGTGCCAGCAGCTTAGGGGGCGCTACGAGCCTTGGGGGACCCGTGGAGCTGTTTTTT
-,TRBV6-1,TRBJ1-4,TRBD1,CASSEALGTDYEKLFF,TGTGCCAGCAGTGAAGCACTCGGGACAGATTATGAAAAACTGTTTTTT
-,TRBV19,TRBJ2-5,-,CASSIGGRQETQYF,TGTGCCAGTAGTATTGGAGGCAGACAAGAGACCCAGTACTTC
-,TRBV6-1,TRBJ1-2,-,CASSDQGTANYGYTF,TGTGCCAGCAGTGACCAGGGAACAGCGAACTATGGCTACACCTTC
-,TRBV2,TRBJ1-2,-,CASSVTGTSYGYTF,TGTGCCAGCAGCGTTACCGGGACGTCATATGGCTACACCTTC
-,TRBV10-3,TRBJ2-1,-,CAISESGVTYNEQFF,TGTGCCATCAGTGAGTCCGGGGTTACCTACAATGAGCAGTTCTTC
-,TRBV7-8,TRBJ2-1,-,CASSGSGDEQFF,TGTGCCAGCAGCGGGTCGGGCGATGAGCAGTTCTTC
-,TRBV9,TRBJ1-1,-,CASSALPVSKNTEAFF,TGTGCCAGCAGCGCCCTCCCCGTAAGTAAGAACACTGAAGCTTTCTTT
-,TRBV11-2,TRBJ2-2,TRBD1,CASSLGPTGYTGELFF,TGTGCCAGCAGCTTAGGGCCGACAGGGTACACCGGGGAGCTGTTTTTT
-,TRBV6-6,TRBJ2-6,-,CASRDASSGANVLTF,TGTGCCAGCCGGGACGCCTCCTCTGGGGCCAACGTCCTGACTTTC
-,TRBV6-6,TRBJ2-7,TRBD1,CASSYGRGQGANEQYF,TGTGCCAGCAGTTACGGTAGGGGACAGGGGGCAAACGAGCAGTACTTC
-,TRBV5-1,TRBJ2-3,-,CASKGDAAYTQYF,TGCGCCAGCAAGGGCGATGCGGCCTATACGCAGTATTTT
-,TRBV7-9,TRBJ2-2,TRBD1,CASSHLGQYTGELFF,TGTGCCAGCAGCCATCTGGGACAGTACACCGGGGAGCTGTTTTTT
few,TRBV5-8,TRBJ2-1,-,CASSLASGEQFF,TGTGCCAGCAGCTTGGCTAGTGGGGAGCAGTTCTTC
-,TRBV11-1,TRBJ2-1,-,CASSYREYNEQFF,TGTGCCAGCAGCTACAGGGAATACAATGAGCAGTTCTTC
-,TRBV6-6,TRBJ2-3,TRBD2,CASSPTSDFVDTQYF,TGTGCCAGCAGCCCCACTAGCGACTTCGTAGATACGCAGTATTTT
-,TRBV7-3,TRBJ1-1,-,CASSFGGLAEAFF,TGTGCCAGCAGCTTCGGGGGATTAGCTGAAGCTTTCTTT
-,TRBV9,TRBJ2-3,TRBD2,CASTRTSGGISTDTQYF,TGTGCCAGCACTCGGACTAGCGGGGGGATTAGCACAGATACGCAGTATTTT
few,TRBV5-6,TRBJ1-2,-,CASRKLGGKAYGYTF,TGTGCCAGCAGGAAACTCGGGGGGAAAGCCTATGGCTACACCTTC
-,TRBV7-2,TRBJ2-2,-,CASSIQGLNTGELFF,TGTGCCAGCAGCATCCAGGGGTTGAACACCGGGGAGCTGTTTTTT
-,TRBV11-2,TRBJ2-7,TRBD1,CASSLRQGYEQYF,TGTGCCAGCAGCTTGCGACAGGGTTACGAGCAGTACTTC
-,TRBV7-8,TRBJ1-4,-,CASSLAMGPLGANEKLFF,TGTGCCAGCAGCTTAGCGATGGGCCCACTAGGGGCTAATGAAAAACTGTTTTTT